This passage covers 17 T cell receptor beta chains from one sample sequenced in a study of T cells in Graves' hyperthyroidism and ophthalmopathy. TCR beta CDR3 region amplification was performed from RNA transcripts. HTBI primers were used for first-round RT-PCR of the TCR CDR3. TCRdb reanalysed the multiplex PCR reads using MiXCR and keeps one entry per CDR3 protein. The profile shows 450,000 to 700,000 distinct CDR3 sequences, around 45% of them singletons. Sequenced sample: peripheral blood or thyroid tissue (not recorded which). Receptors originate from an adult woman with Graves' disease, either hyperthyroidism or ophthalmopathy (not recorded which).

The rearrangement joins TRBV2 to TRBJ2-7, with 7 bases matching TRBD2. In germline, CDR1 is SNHLY, CDR2 FYNNEI. The length of the CDR3 is 13 residues. CDR3 residues: CASLGTTIYEQYF. In DNA form, the CDR3 reads TGTGCTAGCCTCGGGACTACCATCTACGAGCAGTACTTC.

This clonotype was detected ten times or more. The junction departs from germline at one end; a sequencing error may be responsible. This chain connects TRBV7-2 to TRBJ1-3; D not resolved. Germline CDR1 reads SGHTA; CDR2 reads FQGNSA. The CDR3 loop spans 15 amino acids. This CDR3 reads CASSLDRGSGNTIYF. The DNA for the CDR3 is TGTGCCAGCAGCTTAGATCGAGGGTCTGGGAACACCATATATTTT.

The chain joins TRBV10-3 to TRBJ1-3; TRBD1 is a possible D gene (6 bases). Germline-derived CDR1 and CDR2 are ENHRY and SYGVKD. The CDR3 is 15 residues long. With 2 bases removed from V and 4 bases from J, the gap between germline ends came to 12 bases. In DNA form, the CDR3 reads TGTGCCATCAGTGAGCTGTGGACAGAGGGAAACACCATATATTTT. Translated: CAISELWTEGNTIYF.

The CDR3 DNA sequence: TGTGCCACCAGTGACCTGCGAGGACAGGGCCCGGGCGGGGAGTACTCTGGAAACACCATATATTTT. Translating gives CATSDLRGQGPGGEYSGNTIYF. This chain connects TRBV24-1 to TRBJ1-3; TRBD1 aligns across 8 bases. CDR3 length equals 22 residues. Germline V lookup: CDR1 KGHDR, CDR2 SFDVKD. With V trimmed by 4 bases and J by 0 bases, 22 bases remained unmatched.

A few counts support this clonotype. This chain joins TRBV7-9 and TRBJ2-3, with a possible D match to TRBD1 (6 bases). Germline V gene data show CDR1 as SEHNR and CDR2 as FQNEAQ (reference sequence). V shed 5 bases and J shed 2 bases, with 14 bases lying between them. This CDR3 comprises 15 residues. The CDR3 region has the DNA TGTGCCAGCAGCACCAATTGGGACATCACAGATACGCAGTATTTT. Residues: CASSTNWDITDTQYF.

This chain links TRBV6-1 with TRBJ1-6; D is uncertain. This CDR3 contains 14 residues. The V gene's germline CDR1 is MNHNS and CDR2 SASEGT. V was clipped by 5 bases and J by 0 bases, with 5 bases between them. The CDR3 protein is CASSSYSYNSPLHF. The CDR3 DNA follows: TGTGCCAGCAGTTCCTACTCCTATAATTCACCCCTCCACTTT.

The rearrangement links TRBV10-3 to TRBJ2-5, with D perhaps being TRBD1 or TRBD2 (6 bases each). This CDR3 has 14 residues. Trimming shortened V by 10 bases and J by 1 base, and 16 bases separated the two germline ends. Germline loops: CDR1 ENHRY, CDR2 SYGVKD. Here the CDR3 reads CASRGGTLQETQYF. The CDR3 DNA sequence: TGTGCCAGCAGAGGGGGGACACTCCAAGAGACCCAGTACTTC.

To note about this clonotype: A much larger clone lies one base from this, so it may be a read error. The chain employs TRBV28 and TRBJ1-1, with 7 bases identical to TRBD1. Germline V lookup: CDR1 MDHEN, CDR2 SYDVKM. This CDR3 is built from 13 residues. Germline trimming cut 6 bases from V and 3 bases from J; bases unmatched to any gene: 4. Here the CDR3 DNA reads TGTGCCAGCAGGATTCAGGGGGACACTGAAGCTTTCTTT. Amino acid sequence: CASRIQGDTEAFF.

This clonotype was seen more than once but under ten times. The chain uses TRBV6-6 and TRBJ1-2; D gene unclear. This CDR3 contains 15 residues. CDR1 and CDR2 from the germline V gene are MNHNY and SVGAGI (reference sequence). The V gene lost 2 bases and the J gene lost 8 bases, with 18 bases spanning the gap. This chain's CDR3 is CASSYNFLGVFGYTF. As DNA, the CDR3 is TGTGCCAGCAGTTACAATTTCCTTGGGGTGTTCGGCTACACCTTC.

V and J are TRBV15 and TRBJ2-3, with TRBD2 matching over 8 bases. The CDR3 covers 16 residues. Unmatched junction bases numbered 5, after V lost 3 bases and J lost 0 bases. Germline loops: CDR1 LNHNV, CDR2 YYDKDF (reference sequence). CDR3 in amino acids: CATSRYSGASTDTQYF. The CDR3 nucleotides read TGTGCCACCAGCAGGTATAGCGGGGCTAGCACAGATACGCAGTATTTT.

The genes are TRBV2 and TRBJ1-5, with D possibly being TRBD1 (5 bases). Germline loops: CDR1 SNHLY, CDR2 FYNNEI. V was clipped by 6 bases and J by 0 bases, with 12 bases between them. The CDR3 runs to 15 residues. This CDR3 reads CASRADSASNQPQHF. CDR3 coding DNA: TGTGCCAGCAGGGCCGACAGCGCTAGCAATCAGCCCCAGCATTTT.

This clonotype occurred once. This may be a read error: a much more frequent sequence differs by one nucleotide. Because the CDR3 is missing its conserved closing phenylalanine or tryptophan, this is likely a read error. The genes are TRBV20-1 and TRBJ2-7, with 8 bases identical to TRBD2. The V gene end was trimmed by 4 bases and the J gene end by 2 bases; junction bases not matched to a gene: 7. Per the germline V gene, CDR1 is DFQATT and CDR2 is SNEGSKA (reference sequence). CDR3 length: 14 amino acids. CDR3 in DNA: TGCAGTGCTAAACCGGGACTAGAGACCTACGAGCAGTACCTC. This gives the protein CSAKPGLETYEQYL.

This clonotype has at least ten counts. This chain uses TRBV7-6 with TRBJ2-5; no firm D call. CDR3 length: 15 amino acids. Between the trimmed V and J ends, which lost 2 bases and 5 bases, there was a span of 15 bases. Germline CDR1 and CDR2: SGHVS and FNYEAQ. The CDR3 sequence is CASSLLEGIGETQYF. The CDR3, as DNA: TGTGCCAGCAGCTTACTCGAAGGGATTGGGGAGACCCAGTACTTC.

This chain joins TRBV29-1 and TRBJ2-7; D might be TRBD2 (5 bases). This CDR3 has 14 amino acids. V lost 4 bases, J lost 4 bases, and 17 bases lay in between. The germline gives CDR1 SQVTM, CDR2 ANQGSEA. CDR3 nucleotides: TGCAGCGTTGGATGGACGGGAATTGGGTACGAGCAGTACTTC. Amino acid sequence: CSVGWTGIGYEQYF.

This clonotype was recorded a few times. The chain carries TRBV2 and TRBJ1-2; a weak D match, TRBD1 (5 bases). Trimming removed 8 bases from V and 4 bases from J, with 23 bases in between. Germline V lookup: CDR1 SNHLY, CDR2 FYNNEI. This CDR3 has 16 amino acids. The chain's CDR3 is CASFSEMGGSGYGYTF. The CDR3 coding sequence is TGTGCCAGCTTTTCGGAGATGGGGGGGTCTGGCTATGGCTACACCTTC.

This clonotype showed up many times. The chain links TRBV5-4 to TRBJ2-7, with 9 bases matching TRBD2. The V segment lost 3 bases and the J segment 7 bases; nucleotides outside the gene matches: 14. The CDR3 contains 16 residues. Germline V gene sequence: CDR1 SGHNT, CDR2 YYREEE (reference sequence). Written as DNA, the CDR3 is TGTGCCAGCAGCTCTATACAGGGCGGGAGGGCAAGGGAGCAGTACTTC. Translation gives CASSSIQGGRAREQYF.

This chain links TRBV29-1 with TRBJ1-2; 7 bases are shared with TRBD1. The CDR3 is made up of 16 amino acids. J was trimmed by 0 bases and V by 7 bases; bases with no gene match: 14. Germline CDR1 is SQVTM and CDR2 is ANQGSEA. Here the CDR3 reads CSASPGTVGANYGYTF. In DNA, the CDR3 is TGCAGCGCCTCACCCGGGACAGTGGGAGCTAACTATGGCTACACCTTC.